The rows below give T cell receptor beta chains drawn from one sample of a study of control samples from healthy donors and cancer patients. TCRdb keeps only in-frame clones here, not all; method: immunoSEQ multiplex PCR. The data contain 200,000 or so clones, roughly 94% of them singletons. Sample: blood. These receptors came from a man aged 45-60 years in good health. Both conserved end residues are part of each CDR3. A D gene is named only where the DNA matches it firmly. Not every row has a clone size; where given, it reads once, few, many or a size class.

>TRBV3-1/TRBV3-2|NA|TRBJ2-6|NA|15
CASSQDSSGANVLTF
TGTGCCAGCAGCCAGGATAGCTCTGGGGCCAACGTCCTGACTTTC
>TRBV28|NA|TRBJ1-2|TRBD1|16
CASSLGGAGGHYGYTF
TGTGCCAGCAGTTTAGGGGGGGCAGGGGGCCACTATGGCTACACCTTC
>TRBV6-1|NA|TRBJ2-2|NA|14
CASSEVGAAGELFF
TGTGCCAGCAGTGAAGTAGGGGCGGCCGGGGAGCTGTTTTTT
>TRBV3-1/TRBV3-2|NA|TRBJ2-2|NA|16
CASRKGGGPNTGELFF
TGTGCCAGCCGGAAAGGGGGGGGCCCGAACACCGGGGAGCTGTTTTTT
>TRBV18|NA|TRBJ1-3|NA|13
CASSPNSGNTIYF
TGTGCCAGCTCACCAAACTCTGGAAACACCATATATTTT
>TRBV28|NA|TRBJ2-7|NA|15
CASSLGATSSYEQYF
TGTGCCAGCAGTTTGGGGGCGACTTCCTCCTACGAGCAGTACTTC
>TRBV2|NA|TRBJ1-1|NA|14
CASSGDGLNTEAFF
TGTGCCAGCAGCGGGGACGGCTTGAACACTGAAGCTTTCTTT
>TRBV11-2|NA|TRBJ2-5|NA|12
CASSLNRGTQYF
TGTGCCAGCAGCTTAAATCGGGGGACCCAGTACTTC
>TRBV19|NA|TRBJ1-2|NA|16
CASSASGTQGRRGYTF
TGTGCCAGTAGTGCCTCCGGGACACAAGGAAGGAGGGGCTACACCTTC
>TRBV5-1|NA|TRBJ1-3|NA|16
CASSQIPGYSGNTIYF
TGCGCCAGCAGCCAGATACCCGGATACTCTGGAAACACCATATATTTT
>TRBV6-2/TRBV6-3|NA|TRBJ2-3|NA|16
CASSYYLDRLTDTQYF
TGTGCCAGCAGTTACTACCTAGACAGGCTAACAGATACGCAGTATTTT
>TRBV28|NA|TRBJ1-2|NA|14
CASSLLDRNYGYTF
TGTGCCAGCAGTTTATTAGACAGGAACTATGGCTACACCTTC
>TRBV4-3|NA|TRBJ2-5|NA|15
CASSHLPDRGETQYF
TGCGCCAGCAGCCACCTCCCGGACAGAGGGGAGACCCAGTACTTC
>TRBV3-1/TRBV3-2|NA|TRBJ1-1|TRBD1|14
CASSQGDRNTEAFF
TGTGCCAGCAGCCAAGGGGACAGGAACACTGAAGCTTTCTTT
>TRBV6-5|NA|TRBJ1-2|NA|13
CASRAFQEGGYTF
TGTGCCAGCAGAGCATTCCAGGAGGGCGGCTACACCTTC
>TRBV2|once|TRBJ2-5|TRBD2|14
CASSVQAGKETQYF
TGTGCCAGCAGTGTACAAGCGGGGAAAGAGACCCAGTACTTC
>TRBV11-2|NA|TRBJ2-3|TRBD1|16
CASSLVGTGSTDTQYF
TGTGCCAGCAGCTTAGTTGGGACAGGGTCGACAGATACGCAGTATTTT
>TRBV7-8|NA|TRBJ1-5|NA|15
CASSLSGTLGQPQHF
TGTGCCAGCAGCCTCTCCGGGACTCTAGGTCAGCCCCAGCATTTT
>TRBV7-7|NA|TRBJ2-1|NA|14
CASSLAGIYNEQFF
TGTGCCAGCAGCTTAGCGGGGATTTACAATGAGCAGTTCTTC
>TRBV5-1|NA|TRBJ2-6|NA|14
CASSLDRGANVLTF
TGCGCCAGCAGCTTGGACAGGGGGGCCAACGTCCTGACTTTC
>TRBV5-1|NA|TRBJ2-3|NA|15
CASYRQSLVTDTQYF
TGCGCCAGCTACCGACAGTCCCTAGTCACAGATACGCAGTATTTT
>TRBV6-5|NA|TRBJ2-6|NA|14
CASSRGSGANVLTF
TGTGCCAGCTCCAGGGGCTCTGGGGCCAACGTCCTGACTTTC
>TRBV5-6|NA|TRBJ1-6|NA|15
CASSTGPTGYSPLHF
TGTGCCAGCAGCACCGGACCCACCGGTTATTCACCCCTCCACTTT
>TRBV30|few|TRBJ2-7|TRBD1|14
CAWTPGTGTYEQYF
TGTGCCTGGACCCCCGGGACAGGGACCTACGAGCAGTACTTC
>TRBV28|NA|TRBJ1-2|NA|12
CASSLQGYGYTF
TGTGCCAGCAGTTTGCAAGGCTATGGCTACACCTTC
>TRBV7-2|NA|TRBJ1-2|NA|15
CASSLTRNAYYGYTF
TGTGCCAGCAGCTTAACAAGAAACGCCTACTATGGCTACACCTTC
>TRBV28|NA|TRBJ1-5|TRBD1|14
CASTNRGWNQPQHF
TGTGCCAGCACAAACAGGGGTTGGAATCAGCCCCAGCATTTT
>TRBV4-3|few|TRBJ1-3|NA|17
CASSLIVGFDSGNTIYF
TGCGCCAGCAGCCTTATTGTAGGATTCGACTCTGGAAACACCATATATTTT
>TRBV2|NA|TRBJ1-6|NA|14
CASSGVGVDSPLHF
TGTGCCAGCAGTGGCGTCGGAGTAGATTCACCCCTCCACTTT
>TRBV28|NA|TRBJ1-1|NA|11
CASSFFGQAFF
TGTGCCAGCAGTTTTTTCGGGCAAGCTTTCTTT
>TRBV2|NA|TRBJ2-7|NA|11
CASSNSTGIYF
TGTGCCAGCAGTAATTCGACCGGCATTTACTTC
>TRBV4-1|NA|TRBJ1-1|TRBD1|15
CASSQERGRLDWAFF
TGCGCCAGCAGCCAAGAGAGGGGGCGACTGGATTGGGCTTTCTTT
>TRBV5-1|once|TRBJ2-7|TRBD1|16
CASSRGTGQGLDEQYF
TGCGCCAGCAGCCGCGGGACGGGACAGGGGTTGGACGAGCAGTACTTC
>TRBV11-2|once|TRBJ2-1|TRBD1|13
CASRGDRDNEQFF
TGTGCCAGCAGGGGGGACAGGGACAATGAGCAGTTCTTC
>TRBV27|NA|TRBJ2-5|TRBD1|13
CASSPGQGETQYF
TGTGCCAGCAGCCCCGGACAGGGTGAGACCCAGTACTTC
>TRBV3-1/TRBV3-2|NA|TRBJ1-3|TRBD1|14
CASRERGLGNTIYF
TGTGCCAGCAGGGAAAGGGGGCTGGGAAACACCATATATTTT
>TRBV7-9|NA|TRBJ1-1|TRBD1|18
CASVFWGTGGEGRNEAFF
TGTGCCAGCGTCTTCTGGGGTACAGGGGGCGAAGGTAGGAATGAAGCTTTCTTT
>TRBV5-1|NA|TRBJ2-5|NA|15
CASSTQGQGGETQYF
TGCGCCAGCAGCACGCAAGGACAGGGAGGGGAGACCCAGTACTTC
>TRBV5-1|NA|TRBJ2-5|TRBD2|14
CASSRGLGQETQYF
TGCGCCAGCAGCCGCGGACTAGGTCAAGAGACCCAGTACTTC
>TRBV14|NA|TRBJ2-3|NA|13
CASSQGGPDTQYF
TGTGCCAGCAGCCAAGGAGGGCCCGATACGCAGTATTTT
>TRBV18|NA|TRBJ2-1|NA|12
CASGDFYNEQFF
TGTGCCAGTGGGGACTTCTACAATGAGCAGTTCTTC
>TRBV6-5|few|TRBJ1-5|TRBD1|13
CASRRQGAGPQHF
TGTGCCAGCAGACGACAGGGGGCTGGGCCCCAGCATTTT
>TRBV7-6|NA|TRBJ1-2|TRBD1|14
CASSNRGRAEGYTF
TGTGCCAGCAGCAACAGGGGCCGCGCGGAAGGCTACACCTTC
>TRBV2|once|TRBJ2-1|TRBD1|16
CASSSPWQGAYNEQFF
TGTGCCAGCAGTTCTCCTTGGCAGGGGGCTTACAATGAGCAGTTCTTC